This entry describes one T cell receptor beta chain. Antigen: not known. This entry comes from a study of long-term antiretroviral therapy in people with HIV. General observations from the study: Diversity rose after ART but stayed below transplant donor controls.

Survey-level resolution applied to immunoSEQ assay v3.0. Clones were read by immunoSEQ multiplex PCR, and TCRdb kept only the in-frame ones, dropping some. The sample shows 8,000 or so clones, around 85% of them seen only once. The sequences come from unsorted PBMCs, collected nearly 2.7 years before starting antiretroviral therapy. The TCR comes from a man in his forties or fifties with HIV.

Here the CDR3 DNA reads TGCGCCAGCAGCTATAACAGGGGCCCCTACGAGCAGTACTTC. The encoded protein is CASSYNRGPYEQYF. The rearrangement uses TRBV4-3 and TRBJ2-7, with 7 bases fitting TRBD1. Looked up from germline, CDR1 is LGHNA and CDR2 is YSLEER. There are 14 residues in the CDR3. J gave up 2 bases and V 5 bases, and 6 bases lay outside the gene matches.